Included here is one T cell receptor (beta chain) sequence, with context. In this sample, this clonotype turned up many times. There is no known antigen for this receptor. No much larger clonotype is one base removed from it; base qualities were not supplied. The V end loses 5 bases and the J end loses 7 bases, and a stretch of 12 bases separates them. CDR1 is given as GTSNPN and CDR2 as SVGIG, both from the germline V gene (reference sequence). The CDR3 has 12 amino acids, counting the end cysteine and phenylalanine. Only the CDR3 portion is preserved as DNA: 36 bases, with reading frame beginning at the first base. TCRdb lists the instrument as Illumina HiSeq 2500. Quantitative 5'-RACE with molecular barcodes was used to prepare TCR beta libraries. In the original analysis: To identify disease-linked TCR variants, a new computational method was used, one built on a probabilistic model of VDJ rearrangement. The public sequencing data were trimmed at Q25 with fastp and processed into clonotypes with MiXCR by TCRdb, which kept only in-frame beta chains. For every CDR3 protein sequence, its rows merge into one entry that carries the most common genes and DNA. These V and J calls rely on TCRdb rather than the paper's analysis. A total of 200,000 to 300,000 distinct CDR3 sequences appear in this sample, over 9.5% of them only once. 2.6% of the sample is in the top ten clones.

The entry originates in a study of CD8 T cells in ankylosing spondylitis (TCRdb year 2017). About the study as a whole: The study profiled T cell receptor beta repertoires in healthy donors and ankylosing spondylitis patients to find disease-linked TCR variants. Peripheral blood was sampled, and synovial fluid was also collected from ankylosing spondylitis patients. In total, the full study cohort was made up of roughly 110 healthy donors and 25 ankylosing spondylitis patients.

Study-wide conclusions, independent of this receptor: Blood from ankylosing spondylitis patients appeared to be characterized by a TCR beta motif made up of under ten highly homologous amino acid variants. Significant enrichment of the disease-linked clones was reported in matched synovial fluid samples from ankylosing spondylitis patients. Some motif variants were previously reported in synovial fluid and blood of reactive arthritis patients, suggesting common disease-initiation mechanisms. The disease-linked clones showed a CD8+ phenotype and occurred at relatively low frequencies in peripheral blood.

Sequenced input: blood, either unsorted or a sorted T cell fraction (not recorded which). This clonotype was obtained from a male donor with ankylosing spondylitis or in good health (not recorded which). The V gene is TRBV30 and the J gene is TRBJ2-1; TRBD1 might be the D gene, on 7 matching bases. The nucleotides are TGTGCCTGGGGGCCAGGGGGGAATGAGCAGTTCTTC. Its coded protein is CAWGPGGNEQFF.